The 16 T cell receptor beta chains in this list originate from one sample, sequenced in a study of radiation and T cells in renal cell carcinoma. Libraries were prepared by immunoSEQ multiplex PCR; TCRdb keeps only in-frame clonotypes and omits some of them. Altogether 110,000 to 150,000 clones are present, around four fifths being singletons, with the ten largest covering around 25%. Noted time point: baseline pretreatment blood. Treatment reported: 15 Gy SBRT to primary tumor, nephrectomy 4 weeks later. The sequenced sample was blood, obtained from a patient whose treatment included radiotherapy and nephrectomy. The receptors originated from a woman between 50 and 59 years old with renal cell carcinoma.

This sequence joins TRBV29-1 and TRBJ2-2, with TRBD1 matching over 10 bases. The CDR3 is 14 amino acids. The V gene end was trimmed by 4 bases and the J gene end by 3 bases; junction bases not matched to a gene: 2. Germline CDR1 SQVTM, CDR2 ANQGSEA. The CDR3 region is CSVGGQGHTGELFF. DNA for the CDR3: TGCAGCGTTGGGGGACAGGGGCACACCGGGGAGCTGTTTTTT.

The J gene is TRBJ2-7, the V gene TRBV5-5; D might be TRBD2 (5 bases). Germline CDR1 and CDR2: SGHKS and YYEKEE (reference sequence). This CDR3 is built from 16 residues. V lost 0 bases to trimming and J lost 0 bases, with 13 bases between them. CDR3 sequence reads: CASSLASIRDSYEQYF. CDR3 in DNA: TGTGCCAGCAGCTTGGCTAGCATCCGGGACTCCTACGAGCAGTACTTC.

V usage is TRBV5-1 and J usage is TRBJ2-1, with no clear D. The CDR3 runs to 13 residues. V dropped 4 bases and J dropped 8 bases, with 13 bases sitting between them. CDR1 is SGHRS and CDR2 is YFSETQ in the germline V gene. CDR3: CASSLMTVDEQFF. The CDR3 nucleotides are TGCGCCAGCAGCCTAATGACCGTCGATGAGCAGTTCTTC.

The chain couples TRBV11-2 to TRBJ2-5; TRBD2 matches 14 bases. The germline gives CDR1 SGHAT, CDR2 FQNNGV. The CDR3 runs to 18 residues. V lost 6 bases and J lost 2; bases outside the gene matches: 11. CDR3 region: CASSLGVGTSGRQETQYF. The DNA for the CDR3 is TGTGCCAGCAGTCTAGGGGTTGGGACTAGCGGGAGACAAGAGACCCAGTACTTC.

CDR3 bases: TGTGCCAGCAGTTACCGGCCCCTGAACACTGAAGCTTTCTTT. Its protein product is CASSYRPLNTEAFF. The rearrangement links TRBV6-5 to TRBJ1-1; D unresolved. CDR1 and CDR2 (germline): MNHEY, SVGAGI. The CDR3 is 14 amino acids. V lost 2 bases and J 0 bases, leaving 7 bases between the germline ends.

The rearrangement links TRBV6-4 to TRBJ2-3, with D unclear. The ends were cut back, 0 bases at V and 0 bases at J, with 7 bases in the middle. The CDR3 has 15 amino acids. CDR1 is MRHNA, CDR2 SNTAGT, per germline. The CDR3 sequence is CASSDSGRSTDTQYF. The CDR3 bases are TGTGCCAGCAGTGACTCGGGCAGGAGCACAGATACGCAGTATTTT.

V usage is TRBV7-2 and J usage is TRBJ1-6, with D perhaps TRBD1 (5 bases). This CDR3 is 14 amino acids long. The germline V and J ends were trimmed by 5 bases and 9 bases, with 14 bases remaining between them. Germline values: CDR1 SGHTA, CDR2 FQGNSA. CDR3 amino acids: CASSPGTDRSPLHF. The CDR3 bases are TGTGCCAGCAGCCCCGGGACGGATCGTTCACCCCTCCACTTT.

The V gene is TRBV5-6, the J gene TRBJ2-7; D unresolved. The V end was cut by 0 bases, the J end by 2 bases, with 6 bases between. The germline V gene has CDR1 SGHDT and CDR2 YYEEEE. This CDR3 comprises 13 residues. This CDR3 is CASSLDAAYEQYF. For the CDR3, the DNA is TGTGCCAGCAGCTTGGACGCAGCCTACGAGCAGTACTTC.

The chain recombines TRBV7-9 with TRBJ2-5; D is unclear. Per the germline V gene, CDR1 is SEHNR and CDR2 is FQNEAQ (reference sequence). V gave up 5 bases and J gave up 3 bases, with 19 bases separating them. The CDR3 is made up of 16 amino acids. CDR3 loop: CASSGRLKDGEETQYF. In DNA form, the CDR3 reads TGTGCCAGCAGCGGACGATTAAAAGACGGAGAAGAGACCCAGTACTTC.

V usage is TRBV5-1 and J usage is TRBJ1-6, with D maybe TRBD1 (5 bases). With 3 bases removed from V and 7 bases from J, the gap between germline ends came to 14 bases. Germline values: CDR1 SGHRS, CDR2 YFSETQ. CDR3 length equals 15 residues. The CDR3 reads CASSSLGGPNSPLHF. The DNA of the CDR3 is TGCGCCAGCAGCTCCCTGGGGGGACCCAATTCACCCCTCCACTTT.

In this sample, this clone turned up a few times. This sequence joins TRBV21-1 and TRBJ2-7; the DNA was not used to check the table's D call, TRBD2. TRBV21-1 is shown as a pseudogene. This CDR3 contains 15 residues. CDR3 DNA sequence: TGTGCCAGCAGAGGGATAGCGGTTACCTCCTACGAGCAGTACTTC. This encodes CASRGIAVTSYEQYF.

The rearrangement links TRBV6-1 to TRBJ2-1; TRBD2 matches at 8 bases. The CDR3 has 15 amino acids. Trimming took 3 bases from V and 2 from J; bases not matched to a gene: 3. Germline V gene lookup returns CDR1 MNHNS and CDR2 SASEGT. In DNA form, the CDR3 reads TGTGCCAGCAGTGAGTCGGGGGGGGCCTACAATGAGCAGTTCTTC. It translates to CASSESGGAYNEQFF.

The chain has TRBV29-1 and TRBJ2-3, with D unclear. Trimming cost V 6 bases and J 2 bases, with 6 bases left between them. Germline lookup yields CDR1 SQVTM and CDR2 ANQGSEA. The CDR3 totals 11 residues. The CDR3: CSVMDTDTQYF. For the CDR3, the DNA is TGCAGCGTCATGGACACAGATACGCAGTATTTT.

The chain joins TRBV7-2 to TRBJ2-7; D is possibly TRBD1 (6 bases). Germline CDR1 and CDR2: SGHTA and FQGNSA. CDR3 size: 14 residues. The V and J ends lost 7 bases and 0 bases respectively, with 13 bases between them. The CDR3 DNA reads as TGTGCCAGCACCGTCGACAGGAACTCCTACGAGCAGTACTTC. It encodes CASTVDRNSYEQYF.

This chain links TRBV18 with TRBJ2-3; possibly TRBD2 for D (6 bases). The CDR3 extends over 13 amino acids. Per germline, CDR1 KGHSH and CDR2 LQKENI. V was cut by 6 bases and J by 5 bases, with 12 bases left in between. This CDR3 is CASSILGGDTQYF. For the CDR3, the DNA is TGTGCCAGCTCCATTTTGGGGGGAGATACGCAGTATTTT.

The chain joins TRBV4-1 to TRBJ2-5; 7 bases match TRBD2. J was trimmed by 2 bases and V by 1 base; bases with no gene match: 10. There are 17 residues in the CDR3. Germline values: CDR1 MGHRA, CDR2 YSYEKL. The CDR3 sequence is CASSQVGGREVQETQYF. The CDR3 nucleotides read TGCGCCAGCAGCCAAGTAGGAGGGAGGGAAGTACAAGAGACCCAGTACTTC.